This TCR beta chain was sequenced for a study of blood T cell repertoires in COVID-19. Study summary: The cDNA or gDNA used as material had been derived from T cells, B-cell-depleted T cells, or PBMCs.

Original processing methods: Amplification of reference gene primers provided the estimated nucleated cell counts. Produced via immunoSEQ multiplex PCR; TCRdb's table is partial and in-frame only. V, J and clone size reflect that table, while D and trimming were determined from the DNA. The sample yields some 130,000 clones, 81% seen once. Germline V gene sequence: CDR1 MDHEN, CDR2 SYDVKM. Trimming took off 10 bases at V and 3 bases at J, with 14 bases between the two ends. This CDR3 has 13 residues. The sequencing input was peripheral blood. The chain combines TRBV28 with TRBJ2-3, with a tentative D call TRBD2 (6 bases). The sequence was collected from an older woman with active or convalescent COVID-19. CDR3 nucleotides: TGTGCCATCCCGGGACTTACTACAGATACGCAGTATTTT. This codes for CAIPGLTTDTQYF.